The entry below gives a single T cell receptor (beta chain) sequence along with its context. Its matching antigen is unknown. This entry comes from a study of T cell responses to AZD1222 COVID-19 vaccine. Points from the study as a whole: At baseline, just a handful of AZD1222 recipients tested seropositive. No repertoire was sampled before or during the peak T cell response, only after it. Clonal diversity may have been underestimated in mostly white British donors.

Sequenced by immunoSEQ multiplex PCR; TCRdb stores in-frame clones only, minus some. The sample holds 150,000 to 200,000 clones, 85% to 90% seen once. There are 16 residues in the CDR3. The ends lost 3 bases at V and 2 bases at J; junction bases unmatched: 8. CDR1 and CDR2 from the germline V gene are SGHVS and FNYEAQ. The V gene is TRBV7-6, the J gene TRBJ2-5; the match to TRBD2 covers 8 bases. This TCR was recovered from an adult in good health. The starting material was peripheral blood, obtained on day 0 of AZD1222 vaccination. The DNA for the CDR3 is TGTGCCAGCAGCTTTGTTCCTAGCGGGCTACAAGAGACCCAGTACTTC. It specifies CASSFVPSGLQETQYF.